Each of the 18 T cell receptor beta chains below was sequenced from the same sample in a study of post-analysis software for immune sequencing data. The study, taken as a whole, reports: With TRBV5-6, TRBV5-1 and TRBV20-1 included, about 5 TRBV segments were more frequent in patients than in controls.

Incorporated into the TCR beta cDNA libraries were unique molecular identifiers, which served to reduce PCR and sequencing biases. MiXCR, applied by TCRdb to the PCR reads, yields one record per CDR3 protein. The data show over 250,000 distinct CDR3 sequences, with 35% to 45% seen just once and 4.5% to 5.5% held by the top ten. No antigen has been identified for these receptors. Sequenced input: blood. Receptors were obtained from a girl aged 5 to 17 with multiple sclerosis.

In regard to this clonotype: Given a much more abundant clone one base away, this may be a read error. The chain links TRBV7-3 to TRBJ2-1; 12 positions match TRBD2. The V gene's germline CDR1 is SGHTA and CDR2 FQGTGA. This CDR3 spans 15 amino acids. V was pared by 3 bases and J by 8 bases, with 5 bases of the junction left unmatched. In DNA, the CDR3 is TGTGCCAGCAGCTTCCTAGCGGGAGGGCTGGATGAGCAGTTCTTC. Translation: CASSFLAGGLDEQFF.

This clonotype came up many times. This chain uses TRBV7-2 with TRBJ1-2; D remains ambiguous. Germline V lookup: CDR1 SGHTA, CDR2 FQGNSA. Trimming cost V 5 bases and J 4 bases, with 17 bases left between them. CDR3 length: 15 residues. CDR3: CASSPGPLRGYGYTF. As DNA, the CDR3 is TGTGCCAGCAGCCCCGGCCCCCTTCGGGGCTATGGCTACACCTTC. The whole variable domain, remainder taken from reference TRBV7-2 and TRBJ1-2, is GAGVSQSPSNKVTEKGKDVELRCDPISGHTALYWYRQSLGQGLEFLIYFQGNSAPDKSGLPSDRFSAERTGGSVSTLTIQRTQQEDSAVYLCASSPGPLRGYGYTFGSGTRLTVV.

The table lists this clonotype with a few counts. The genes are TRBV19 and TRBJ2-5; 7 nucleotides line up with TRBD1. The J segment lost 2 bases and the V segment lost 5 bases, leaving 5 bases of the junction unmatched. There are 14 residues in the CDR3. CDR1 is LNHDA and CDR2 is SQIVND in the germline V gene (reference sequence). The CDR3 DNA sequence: TGTGCCAGTAGTGACAGGGATTTACAAGAGACCCAGTACTTC. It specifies CASSDRDLQETQYF.

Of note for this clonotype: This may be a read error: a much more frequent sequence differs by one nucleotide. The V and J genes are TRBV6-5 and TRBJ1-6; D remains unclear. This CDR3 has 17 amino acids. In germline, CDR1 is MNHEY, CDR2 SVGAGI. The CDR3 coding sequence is TGTGCCAGCAGTTACTCGACCCCCGCTCGGGGAAATTTACCCCTCCACTTT. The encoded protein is CASSYSTPARGNLPLHF.

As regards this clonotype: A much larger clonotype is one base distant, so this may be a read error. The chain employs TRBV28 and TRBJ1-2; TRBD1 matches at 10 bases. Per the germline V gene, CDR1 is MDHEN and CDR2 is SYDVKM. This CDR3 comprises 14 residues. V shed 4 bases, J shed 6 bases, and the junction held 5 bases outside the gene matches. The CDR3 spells CASSWGQGCHGYTF. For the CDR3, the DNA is TGTGCCAGCAGTTGGGGACAGGGGTGCCATGGCTACACCTTC.

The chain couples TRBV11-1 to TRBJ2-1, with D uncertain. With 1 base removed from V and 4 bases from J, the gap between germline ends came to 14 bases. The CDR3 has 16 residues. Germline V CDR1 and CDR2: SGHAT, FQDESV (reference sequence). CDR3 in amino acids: CASSLDSPPRYNEQFF. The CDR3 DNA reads TGTGCCAGCAGCTTAGACAGCCCTCCCAGATACAATGAGCAGTTCTTC. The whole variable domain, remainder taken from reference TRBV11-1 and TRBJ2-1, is EAEVAQSPRYKITEKSQAVAFWCDPISGHATLYWYRQILGQGPELLVQFQDESVVDDSQLPKDRFSAERLKGVDSTLKIQPAELGDSAMYLCASSLDSPPRYNEQFFGPGTRLTVL.

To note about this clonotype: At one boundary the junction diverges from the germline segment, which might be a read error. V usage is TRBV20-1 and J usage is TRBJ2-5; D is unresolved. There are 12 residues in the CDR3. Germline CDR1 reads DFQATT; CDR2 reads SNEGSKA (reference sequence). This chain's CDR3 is CSTVVGTETRYF. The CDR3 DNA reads TGCAGTACTGTGGTAGGAACGGAGACCCGGTACTTC.

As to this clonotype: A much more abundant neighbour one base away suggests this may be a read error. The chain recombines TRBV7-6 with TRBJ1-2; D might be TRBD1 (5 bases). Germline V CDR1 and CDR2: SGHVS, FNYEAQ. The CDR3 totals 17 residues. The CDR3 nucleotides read TGTGCCAGCAGTACCTCTCTCCGGGCTCGGGGGAACTATGACTACACCTTC. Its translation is CASSTSLRARGNYDYTF.

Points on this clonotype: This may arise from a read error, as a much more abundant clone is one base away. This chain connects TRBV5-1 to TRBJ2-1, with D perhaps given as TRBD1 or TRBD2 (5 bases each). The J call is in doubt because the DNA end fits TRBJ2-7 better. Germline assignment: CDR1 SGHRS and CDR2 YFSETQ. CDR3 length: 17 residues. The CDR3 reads CASSFAAGAETYNEQYF. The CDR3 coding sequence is TGCGCCAGCAGCTTTGCAGCCGGGGCAGAAACTTACAATGAGCAGTACTTC.

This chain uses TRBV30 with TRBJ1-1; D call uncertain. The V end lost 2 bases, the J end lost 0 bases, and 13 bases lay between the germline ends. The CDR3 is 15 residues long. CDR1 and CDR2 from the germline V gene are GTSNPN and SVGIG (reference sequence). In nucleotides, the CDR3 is TGTGCCTGGAGTCCCCCCGGGGTCATGAACACTGAAGCTTTCTTT. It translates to CAWSPPGVMNTEAFF.

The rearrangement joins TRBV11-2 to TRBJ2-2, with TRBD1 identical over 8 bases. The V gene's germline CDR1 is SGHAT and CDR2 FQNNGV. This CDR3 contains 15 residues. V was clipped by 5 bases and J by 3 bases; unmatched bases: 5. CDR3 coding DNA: TGTGCCAGCAGCCCGAAGACAGGGGACACCGGGGAGCTGTTTTTT. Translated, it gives CASSPKTGDTGELFF.

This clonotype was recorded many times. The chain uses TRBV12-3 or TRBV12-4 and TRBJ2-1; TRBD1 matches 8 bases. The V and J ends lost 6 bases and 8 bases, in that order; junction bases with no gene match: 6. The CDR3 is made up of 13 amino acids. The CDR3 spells CASSPQGAYEQFF. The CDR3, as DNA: TGTGCCAGCAGCCCTCAGGGGGCTTATGAGCAGTTCTTC.

The CDR3 DNA is TGTGCCAGCAGCTGGACTAGCGGGGGGCCCAAAAACATTCAGTACTTC. Protein sequence: CASSWTSGGPKNIQYF. The V gene is TRBV7-2, the J gene TRBJ2-5, with 14 nucleotides matching TRBD2. The DNA end is a closer match to TRBJ2-4, so the J assignment may be wrong. From germline, CDR1 is SGHTA and CDR2 FQGNSA. The CDR3 contains 16 residues.

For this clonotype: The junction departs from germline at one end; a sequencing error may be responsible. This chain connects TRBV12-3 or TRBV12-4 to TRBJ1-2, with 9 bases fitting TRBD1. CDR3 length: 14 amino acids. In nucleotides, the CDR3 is TGTGCCAGCAGTTTGGGGACAGGGCGCTATAGCTACACCTTC. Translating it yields CASSLGTGRYSYTF.

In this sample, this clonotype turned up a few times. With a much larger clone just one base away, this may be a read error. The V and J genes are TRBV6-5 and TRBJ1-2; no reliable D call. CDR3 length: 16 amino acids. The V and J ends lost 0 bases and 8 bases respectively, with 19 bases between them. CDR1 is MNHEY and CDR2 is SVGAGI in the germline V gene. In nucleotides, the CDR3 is TGTGCCAGCAGTTACTCTGGTACGCAGGCAACTAGGGGCTACACCTTC. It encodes CASSYSGTQATRGYTF.

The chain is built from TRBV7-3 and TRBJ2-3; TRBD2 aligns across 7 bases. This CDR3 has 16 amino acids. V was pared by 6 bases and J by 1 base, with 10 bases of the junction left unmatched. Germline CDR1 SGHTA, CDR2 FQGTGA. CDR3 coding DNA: TGTGCCAGCAGTTACCGGGAGGTCCGCGGCACAGATACGCAGTATTTT. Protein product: CASSYREVRGTDTQYF.

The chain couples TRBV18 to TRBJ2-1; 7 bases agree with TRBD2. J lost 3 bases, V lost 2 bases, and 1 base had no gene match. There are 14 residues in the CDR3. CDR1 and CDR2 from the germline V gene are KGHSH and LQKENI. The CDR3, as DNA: TGTGCCAGCTCACCAGCTAGCGGCTACAATGAGCAGTTCTTC. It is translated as CASSPASGYNEQFF.

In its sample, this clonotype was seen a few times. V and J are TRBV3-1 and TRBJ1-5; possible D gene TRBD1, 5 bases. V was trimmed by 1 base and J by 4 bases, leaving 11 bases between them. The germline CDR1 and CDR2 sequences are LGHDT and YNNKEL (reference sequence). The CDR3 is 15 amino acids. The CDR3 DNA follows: TGTGCCAGCAGCCAAGTCCTGGGGGGAAATCAGCCCCAGCATTTT. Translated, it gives CASSQVLGGNQPQHF.